The 30 T cell receptor beta chains listed next were all sequenced from one sample in a study of T cell repertoires in cytomegalovirus infection. TCRdb analysed the reads with MiXCR anew, one entry per CDR3 protein. The table shows hundreds of thousands of distinct CDR3 sequences, with approximately 8.9% occurring only once. Specimen: PBMCs. These receptors all stem from a human donor in good health (CMV status not recorded). Some clones in this sample may be carry-over from other donors' samples.

This clonotype was counted many times. This rearrangement joins TRBV7-6 to TRBJ1-1; perhaps TRBD1 as D (6 bases). Trimming took 5 bases from V and 0 from J, leaving 16 bases between them. The CDR3 contains 16 residues. The germline gives CDR1 SGHVS, CDR2 FNYEAQ. CDR3 residues: CASSHLDGGVNTEAFF. In nucleotides, the CDR3 is TGTGCCAGCAGCCATCTAGACGGGGGCGTGAACACTGAAGCTTTCTTT.

The sample holds a few counts of this clonotype. V usage is TRBV7-9 and J usage is TRBJ2-1; D gene ambiguous. Per germline, CDR1 SEHNR and CDR2 FQNEAQ (reference sequence). V lost 0 bases and J 2 bases, leaving 8 bases between the germline ends. The CDR3 totals 15 residues. This CDR3 reads CASSLAGMPYNEQFF. CDR3 bases: TGTGCCAGCAGCTTAGCTGGGATGCCCTACAATGAGCAGTTCTTC.

This clonotype came up many times. This sequence joins TRBV20-1 and TRBJ1-4, with D perhaps matching TRBD1 (5 bases). The CDR3 extends over 15 amino acids. Trimming took off 3 bases at V and 10 bases at J, with 21 bases between the two ends. Germline loops: CDR1 DFQATT, CDR2 SNEGSKA (reference sequence). The DNA for the CDR3 is TGCAGTGCTAGGGGTTTCGGACTAGGGGATGGAAAACTGTTTTTT. This encodes CSARGFGLGDGKLFF.

This clonotype was recorded many times. The chain recombines TRBV6-2 or TRBV6-3 with TRBJ2-3; D gene unclear. Trimming removed 6 bases at V and 0 bases at J, with 13 bases between. Germline values: CDR1 MNHEY, CDR2 SVGEGT. This CDR3 spans 15 amino acids. The CDR3 DNA reads TGTGCCAGCAGCCCCTGGATTACTAGCACAGATACGCAGTATTTT. This codes for CASSPWITSTDTQYF.

CDR3 loop: CASRRGQGAFGYTF. The CDR3 bases are TGTGCCAGCAGGAGGGGACAGGGGGCGTTCGGCTACACCTTC. The V and J genes are TRBV7-9 and TRBJ1-2, with 12 bases that match TRBD1. Per germline, CDR1 SEHNR and CDR2 FQNEAQ (reference sequence). The J segment lost 8 bases and the V segment lost 6 bases, leaving 7 bases of the junction unmatched. The CDR3 loop spans 14 amino acids.

In regard to this clonotype: A much larger clone differs from this one at a single base, so this may be a read error. This chain uses TRBV6-6 with TRBJ2-3; 8 positions match TRBD1. The V segment lost 6 bases and the J segment 5 bases; nucleotides outside the gene matches: 7. CDR1 and CDR2 from the germline V gene are MNHNY and SVGAGI (reference sequence). There are 14 residues in the CDR3. CDR3 nucleotide sequence: TGTGCCAGCAGAATCAGGGGGCAGGAAGATACGCAGTATTTT. Translated: CASRIRGQEDTQYF.

The sample holds a few counts of this clonotype. The rearrangement links TRBV20-1 to TRBJ2-5, with D possibly being TRBD2 (6 bases). V gave up 1 base and J gave up 1 base, with 16 bases separating them. Germline assignment: CDR1 DFQATT and CDR2 SNEGSKA (reference sequence). CDR3 length: 16 amino acids. As DNA, the CDR3 is TGCAGTGCTAGAGGCCGACTAGATGTGTTCCAAGAGACCCAGTACTTC. Translating it yields CSARGRLDVFQETQYF.

Ten or more counts support this clonotype. The V and J genes are TRBV6-4 and TRBJ1-2, with D possibly being TRBD1 (5 bases). The V gene lost 6 bases and the J gene lost 5 bases, with 16 bases spanning the gap. The length of the CDR3 is 14 residues. Germline lookup yields CDR1 MRHNA and CDR2 SNTAGT. The CDR3 region is CASSPEGVEYGYTF. CDR3 nucleotide sequence: TGTGCCAGCAGCCCCGAAGGGGTTGAGTATGGCTACACCTTC.

This clonotype was observed many times. The J gene is TRBJ1-2, the V gene TRBV5-4, with 8 bases fitting TRBD1. Germline V gene sequence: CDR1 SGHNT, CDR2 YYREEE (reference sequence). J lost 7 bases, V lost 0 bases, and 8 bases had no gene match. This CDR3 comprises 15 residues. As DNA, the CDR3 is TGTGCCAGCAGCTTGGTCTCGGACAGGGTAATTGGCTACACCTTC. It specifies CASSLVSDRVIGYTF.

This clonotype was detected a few times. J is TRBJ2-5 and V is TRBV6-5; TRBD1 might be the D (6 bases). This CDR3 region has 13 residues. With 6 bases removed from V and 4 bases from J, the gap between germline ends came to 12 bases. CDR1 is MNHEY, CDR2 SVGAGI, per germline. The CDR3 loop reads CASRQTGRETQYF. Written as DNA, the CDR3 is TGTGCCAGCAGACAGACAGGCCGAGAGACCCAGTACTTC.

This clonotype has a handful of counts. The chain uses TRBV28 and TRBJ2-7, with 8 bases aligning to TRBD1. V shed 2 bases, J shed 1 base, and the junction held 1 base outside the gene matches. The CDR3 runs to 14 residues. Germline V gene sequence: CDR1 MDHEN, CDR2 SYDVKM. In DNA, the CDR3 is TGTGCCAGCAGTTTAAACAGGGGGTCCTACGAGCAGTACGTC. Amino acids: CASSLNRGSYEQYV.

This clonotype was recorded many times. J is TRBJ1-2 and V is TRBV7-9; D is unclear. CDR1 is SEHNR and CDR2 is FQNEAQ in the germline V gene (reference sequence). Deletions cut 5 bases from V and 4 bases from J, with 11 bases between. This CDR3 spans 13 amino acids. The CDR3 loop reads CASSPGIFYGYTF. Here the CDR3 DNA reads TGTGCCAGCAGCCCCGGGATCTTCTATGGCTACACCTTC.

There are many counts of this clonotype. The V gene is TRBV20-1, the J gene TRBJ2-1; 7 nucleotides agree with TRBD2. Germline V gene data show CDR1 as DFQATT and CDR2 as SNEGSKA (reference sequence). Losses at the gene ends were 2 bases for V and 6 bases for J; bases not matched to a gene: 10. This CDR3 is built from 15 residues. CDR3 residues: CSARTRLALSNEQFF. The CDR3 nucleotides are TGCAGTGCTAGAACCCGACTAGCATTGAGCAATGAGCAGTTCTTC.

This clonotype was counted at least ten times. The V call is TRBV28, the J call TRBJ2-2; possible D gene TRBD1, 6 bases. Germline V gene sequence: CDR1 MDHEN, CDR2 SYDVKM. CDR3 length: 15 residues. The V and J ends lost 3 bases and 4 bases respectively, with 12 bases between them. CDR3 protein: CASSFAGGVTGELFF. CDR3 DNA sequence: TGTGCCAGCAGTTTCGCTGGGGGCGTCACCGGGGAGCTGTTTTTT. Using reference TRBV28 and TRBJ2-2 for the parts outside the CDR3, the full variable domain is DVKVTQSSRYLVKRTGEKVFLECVQDMDHENMFWYRQDPGLGLRLIYFSYDVKMKEKGDIPEGYSVSREKKERFSLILESASTNQTSMYLCASSFAGGVTGELFFGEGSRLTVL.

The gene calls are TRBV27 and TRBJ2-1, with D possibly matching TRBD2 (5 bases). Germline V gives CDR1 MNHEY, CDR2 SMNVEV (reference sequence). The CDR3 extends over 16 amino acids. V gave up 2 bases and J gave up 6 bases, with 17 bases separating them. The CDR3 DNA sequence: TGTGCCAGCAGTTTAGCCCTATGGGCGGCGGGCAATGAGCAGTTCTTC. It translates to CASSLALWAAGNEQFF.

The J gene is TRBJ2-3, the V gene TRBV7-9; TRBD1 might be the D (5 bases). The CDR3 spans 15 residues. The germline gives CDR1 SEHNR, CDR2 FQNEAQ (reference sequence). Trimming stripped 2 bases from V and 0 bases from J, with 9 bases between. In DNA, the CDR3 is TGTGCCAGCAGCTTATGGGGCGCTAGCACAGATACGCAGTATTTT. The encoded protein is CASSLWGASTDTQYF.

This clonotype has ten or more counts. The rearrangement links TRBV29-1 to TRBJ1-5; 7 bases fit TRBD1. CDR1 and CDR2 (germline): SQVTM, ANQGSEA. Trimming at V came to 6 bases and at J to 2 bases, leaving 7 bases not matched to a gene. This CDR3 spans 14 amino acids. The CDR3 region is CSVGTGTGNQPQHF. The CDR3 DNA follows: TGCAGCGTGGGGACCGGGACAGGCAATCAGCCCCAGCATTTT. The full variable domain, rest sourced from reference TRBV29-1 and TRBJ1-5, is SAVISQKPSRDICQRGTSLTIQCQVDSQVTMMFWYRQQPGQSLTLIATANQGSEATYESGFVIDKFPISRPNLTFSTLTVSNMSPEDSSIYLCSVGTGTGNQPQHFGDGTRLSIL.

This clonotype appeared many times. The chain uses TRBV19 and TRBJ2-1; D unclear. The CDR3 is made up of 15 amino acids. V lost 0 bases and J lost 4, with 10 bases in between. Germline-derived CDR1 and CDR2 are LNHDA and SQIVND (reference sequence). CDR3 amino acids: CASSIDRDPYNEQFF. The DNA of the CDR3 is TGTGCCAGTAGTATAGACAGAGACCCTTACAATGAGCAGTTCTTC.

In its sample, this clonotype was seen many times. The chain employs TRBV7-2 and TRBJ2-3; D remains unclear. CDR1 is SGHTA and CDR2 is FQGNSA in the germline V gene. The germline V and J ends were trimmed by 4 bases and 6 bases, with 8 bases remaining between them. The CDR3 spans 12 residues. CDR3 region: CASSYHLDTQYF. CDR3 DNA: TGTGCCAGCAGCTATCACCTGGATACGCAGTATTTT.

The V call is TRBV6-5, the J call TRBJ2-7; 10 bases line up with TRBD2. Germline V gene data show CDR1 as MNHEY and CDR2 as SVGAGI. The V gene end was trimmed by 9 bases and the J gene end by 5 bases; junction bases not matched to a gene: 13. The CDR3 loop spans 15 amino acids. CDR3 nucleotides: TGTGCCAGTATGAGCGGACTAGCGGCTGGGAACGAGCAGTACTTC. Translating gives CASMSGLAAGNEQYF.

The chain carries TRBV20-1 and TRBJ1-4; a weak D match, TRBD1 (5 bases). Germline CDR1 and CDR2: DFQATT and SNEGSKA (reference sequence). V was pared by 6 bases and J by 10 bases, with 18 bases between. The CDR3 is 13 residues long. The DNA for the CDR3 is TGCAGTGCCGGACAACGGGGCGGAGGAAAACTGTTTTTT. This codes for CSAGQRGGGKLFF.

This clonotype appeared many times. This chain links TRBV12-3 or TRBV12-4 with TRBJ2-3; tentatively, D is TRBD2 (6 bases). Between the trimmed V and J ends, which lost 6 bases and 2 bases, there was a span of 18 bases. This CDR3 comprises 16 residues. The CDR3 nucleotides read TGTGCCAGCAGCGCCGTGGGCGGGGCGCCCACAGATACGCAGTATTTT. Protein product: CASSAVGGAPTDTQYF.

This clonotype was observed many times. This chain uses TRBV14 with TRBJ2-3; D not certain. The CDR3 has 17 residues. V shed 2 bases and J shed 1 base, with 16 bases lying between them. Germline CDR1 and CDR2: SGHDN and FVKESK. The CDR3 DNA sequence: TGTGCCAGCAGCCAATATCCCCCTCTACTTGGCACAGATACGCAGTATTTT. Translating it yields CASSQYPPLLGTDTQYF.

This clonotype was seen more than once but under ten times. This sequence joins TRBV19 and TRBJ1-1; D remains unclear. There are 14 residues in the CDR3. Germline CDR1 LNHDA, CDR2 SQIVND (reference sequence). V lost 4 bases and J lost 2, with 11 bases in between. The chain's CDR3 is CASSTQVRNTEAFF. The CDR3 DNA is TGTGCCAGTAGTACCCAGGTTCGTAACACTGAAGCTTTCTTT.

In this sample, this clonotype turned up many times. The rearrangement links TRBV6-2 or TRBV6-3 to TRBJ1-5; no reliable D call. V dropped 0 bases and J dropped 0 bases, with 6 bases sitting between them. Looked up from germline, CDR1 is MNHEY and CDR2 is SVGEGT. The CDR3 is made up of 15 amino acids. As DNA, the CDR3 is TGTGCCAGCAGTTACTCAGGGCATAGCAATCAGCCCCAGCATTTT. It specifies CASSYSGHSNQPQHF.

This clonotype was counted ten times or more. The chain couples TRBV6-5 to TRBJ2-5; no clear D gene. Trimming removed 8 bases from V and 4 bases from J, with 14 bases in between. CDR1 is MNHEY and CDR2 is SVGAGI in the germline V gene. The CDR3 sequence is 13 residues long. In DNA form, the CDR3 reads TGTGCCAGCTTTATAGAGGTGGGAGAGACCCAGTACTTC. Amino acids: CASFIEVGETQYF.

The chain combines TRBV20-1 with TRBJ2-4; a possible D gene is TRBD2 (7 bases). Germline lookup yields CDR1 DFQATT and CDR2 SNEGSKA (reference sequence). Trimming left V 3 bases short and J 6 bases short, with 12 bases between. The length of the CDR3 is 13 residues. CDR3 in amino acids: CSASGGRGNIQYF. CDR3 DNA: TGCAGTGCTAGCGGGGGGCGAGGAAACATTCAGTACTTC.

This clonotype was observed at least ten times. The CDR3 bases are TGTGCCAGCAGCTTTGAGGGGGTCTTCAACTATGGCTACACCTTC. Translated: CASSFEGVFNYGYTF. The V gene is TRBV7-9, the J gene TRBJ1-2; D perhaps matches TRBD1 (6 bases). The length of the CDR3 is 15 residues. Trimming stripped 3 bases from V and 2 bases from J, with 13 bases between. The germline V gene encodes CDR1 SEHNR and CDR2 FQNEAQ (reference sequence).

This clonotype was picked up many times. The rearrangement joins TRBV2 to TRBJ1-1; possibly TRBD1 for D (6 bases). V lost 5 bases and J 4 bases, leaving 14 bases between the germline ends. Germline CDR1 and CDR2: SNHLY and FYNNEI. The CDR3 runs 14 residues. The chain's CDR3 is CASSTGGRVTEAFF. DNA for the CDR3: TGTGCCAGCAGTACGGGGGGCCGGGTCACTGAAGCTTTCTTT.

This clonotype was counted many times. The chain employs TRBV7-2 and TRBJ1-2; D possibly corresponds to TRBD1 (6 bases). Deletions cut 4 bases from V and 2 bases from J, with 14 bases between. The CDR3 sequence is 15 residues long. Looked up from germline, CDR1 is SGHTA and CDR2 is FQGNSA. The CDR3 DNA is TGTGCCAGCAGCTCCACAGGGCTAACCAACTATGGCTACACCTTC. It codes for CASSSTGLTNYGYTF.